This passage covers 17 T cell receptor beta chains from one sample sequenced in a study of T-cell memory formation after mild COVID-19. One entry per CDR3 protein results from TCRdb running MiXCR on the 5' RACE reads. The data contain fewer than 250,000 distinct CDR3 sequences, 15% of them singletons. Source material: PBMCs or a T cell subset sorted from them (not recorded which). The receptors were sampled from an adult woman who had mild COVID-19 (a few samples of this study predate the infection). Cell type and time point are not known.

In nucleotides, the CDR3 is TGTGCCAGCAGTTTCCGGGACAGCTATGGCTACACCTTC. It is translated as CASSFRDSYGYTF. The chain has TRBV12-3 or TRBV12-4 and TRBJ1-2; 7 bases map to TRBD1. Trimming took 3 bases from V and 4 from J; bases not matched to a gene: 2. CDR3 length: 13 amino acids.

CDR3 DNA: TGCAGTGCTAGTTGGAAGACAGGGGGCAATCAGCCCCAGCATTTT. Protein product: CSASWKTGGNQPQHF. The chain carries TRBV20-1 and TRBJ1-5, with 8 bases matching TRBD1. Germline CDR1 reads DFQATT; CDR2 reads SNEGSKA (reference sequence). The V segment lost 3 bases and the J segment 2 bases; nucleotides outside the gene matches: 6. There are 15 residues in the CDR3.

In this sample, this clonotype turned up a few times. This chain links TRBV5-6 with TRBJ2-1; no clear D. V gave up 3 bases and J gave up 1 base, with 14 bases separating them. CDR3 length: 16 amino acids. Germline V gene lookup returns CDR1 SGHDT and CDR2 YYEEEE. The CDR3: CASSWPGTGSYNEQFF. The DNA for the CDR3 is TGTGCCAGCAGCTGGCCCGGAACCGGGTCCTACAATGAGCAGTTCTTC.

This clonotype was recorded a few times. This rearrangement joins TRBV6-5 to TRBJ2-7, with 9 bases identical to TRBD1. V lost 0 bases and J lost 1; bases outside the gene matches: 1. CDR1 and CDR2 from the germline V gene are MNHEY and SVGAGI. This CDR3 spans 15 amino acids. The CDR3 spells CASSYSGTGSYEQYF. DNA for the CDR3: TGTGCCAGCAGTTACTCTGGGACAGGGTCCTACGAGCAGTACTTC.

This chain uses TRBV12-3 or TRBV12-4 with TRBJ1-1; TRBD1 aligns across 9 bases. Unmatched junction bases numbered 12, after V lost 5 bases and J lost 8 bases. The CDR3 has 15 residues. The CDR3 sequence: CASSGQGTTMVEAFF. As DNA, the CDR3 is TGTGCCAGCAGTGGACAGGGGACAACTATGGTCGAAGCTTTCTTT.

This clonotype showed up just a few times. The V and J genes are TRBV29-1 and TRBJ1-1, with TRBD1 as a possible D gene (6 bases). The V end lost 6 bases, the J end lost 5 bases, and 13 bases lay between the germline ends. Germline V lookup: CDR1 SQVTM, CDR2 ANQGSEA. The length of the CDR3 is 12 residues. This chain's CDR3 is CSVADSRTEAFF. The CDR3 nucleotides are TGCAGCGTGGCGGACAGCAGGACTGAAGCTTTCTTT.

This clonotype was seen more than once but under ten times. The CDR3 nucleotides read TGCAGCGCCACCGTCAACAGGGACACCATATATTTT. It codes for CSATVNRDTIYF. The chain recombines TRBV29-1 with TRBJ1-3, with D perhaps matching TRBD1 (6 bases). The CDR3 is 12 amino acids. V shed 7 bases and J shed 8 bases, with 15 bases lying between them. In germline, CDR1 is SQVTM, CDR2 ANQGSEA.

The chain carries TRBV30 and TRBJ1-2; 8 positions match TRBD1. The V gene end was trimmed by 4 bases and the J gene end by 8 bases; junction bases not matched to a gene: 9. The CDR3 runs 13 residues. Germline V gives CDR1 GTSNPN, CDR2 SVGIG (reference sequence). The CDR3 spells CAWTLDRAGGYTF. The CDR3 nucleotides are TGTGCCTGGACGCTGGACAGGGCCGGGGGCTACACCTTC.

In this sample, this clonotype turned up a few times. V and J are TRBV20-1 and TRBJ2-1; 8 nucleotides agree with TRBD2. Germline V gene data show CDR1 as DFQATT and CDR2 as SNEGSKA (reference sequence). The CDR3 contains 15 residues. The V and J ends lost 3 bases and 4 bases, in that order; junction bases with no gene match: 8. This CDR3 is CSASSGLAVYNEQFF. The CDR3 bases are TGCAGTGCTAGTAGCGGACTAGCAGTGTACAATGAGCAGTTCTTC.

The V gene is TRBV7-8, the J gene TRBJ2-5; unclear D gene. The CDR3 consists of 15 residues. The germline V and J ends were trimmed by 0 bases and 2 bases, with 10 bases remaining between them. Germline lookup yields CDR1 SGHVS and CDR2 FQNEAQ. The CDR3, as DNA: TGTGCCAGCAGCTTAGCTTCATTTTATCAAGAGACCCAGTACTTC. Its translation: CASSLASFYQETQYF.

This clonotype was detected many times. The chain's CDR3 is CASRPPSGGRPQHF. The CDR3 DNA is TGTGCCAGCAGGCCCCCATCCGGGGGTAGGCCCCAGCATTTT. The rearrangement links TRBV12-3 or TRBV12-4 to TRBJ1-5, with D possibly matching TRBD1 (5 bases). This CDR3 has 14 amino acids. V lost 6 bases to trimming and J lost 9 bases, with 18 bases between them.

The V gene is TRBV20-1, the J gene TRBJ1-6; D ambiguous. This CDR3 has 17 amino acids. V was clipped by 0 bases and J by 6 bases, with 18 bases between them. Per germline, CDR1 DFQATT and CDR2 SNEGSKA (reference sequence). CDR3 nucleotide sequence: TGCAGTGCTAGAGATGGCGGCGGGGTGTTCCGTAATTCACCCCTCCACTTT. It translates to CSARDGGGVFRNSPLHF.

The chain employs TRBV19 and TRBJ1-5; D ambiguous. Deletions cut 5 bases from V and 2 bases from J, with 19 bases between. The CDR3 sequence is 17 residues long. CDR1 LNHDA and CDR2 SQIVND come from the germline V gene (reference sequence). CDR3 loop: CASSPTRGSKGNQPQHF. The CDR3 DNA reads TGTGCCAGTAGTCCCACACGGGGTTCGAAAGGCAATCAGCCCCAGCATTTT.

The rearrangement links TRBV7-3 to TRBJ2-5, with 14 nucleotides matching TRBD2. From germline, CDR1 is SGHTA and CDR2 FQGTGA. This CDR3 has 15 residues. Unmatched junction bases numbered 2, after V lost 3 bases and J lost 5 bases. CDR3 nucleotide sequence: TGTGCCAGCAGCTTGGGACTAGCGGGAGAGGAGACCCAGTACTTC. Its translation: CASSLGLAGEETQYF.

The chain links TRBV11-3 to TRBJ2-5; D ambiguous. The V gene lost 1 base and the J gene lost 5 bases, with 8 bases spanning the gap. Germline CDR1 SGHNT, CDR2 YENEEA. This CDR3 is built from 13 residues. The CDR3 loop is CASSLVQTETQYF. The CDR3 coding sequence is TGTGCCAGCAGCTTAGTCCAGACCGAGACCCAGTACTTC.

In this sample, this clonotype turned up a few times. This rearrangement joins TRBV5-1 to TRBJ2-7, with 7 nucleotides matching TRBD1. Trimming cost V 4 bases and J 0 bases; bases outside gene matches: 7. The CDR3 runs 15 residues. CDR1 and CDR2 from the germline V gene are SGHRS and YFSETQ. The CDR3 is CASSLDRMSSYEQYF. The CDR3 bases are TGCGCCAGCAGCCTGGACAGGATGAGCTCCTACGAGCAGTACTTC.

This clonotype turned up a few times. V and J are TRBV11-1 and TRBJ2-3, with no clear D. The CDR3 length is 17 residues. V was shortened by 0 bases and J by 6 bases, with 19 bases between the two germline ends. Per the germline V gene, CDR1 is SGHAT and CDR2 is FQDESV (reference sequence). CDR3 loop: CASSLAIGATERDTQYF. The DNA of the CDR3 is TGTGCCAGCAGCTTAGCGATCGGCGCAACTGAGAGGGATACGCAGTATTTT.